This TCR beta chain was identified during a study of technical replicates of blood from a handful of donors. This table comes from immunoSEQ multiplex PCR, and its TCRdb copy is limited to in-frame clones, with some not included. The sample comprises 100,000 or so clones, about 96% of which are singletons, and just over 0.2% rests with the top ten. Germline CDR1 and CDR2: SGDLS and YYNGEE. V dropped 2 bases and J dropped 0 bases, with 9 bases sitting between them. The CDR3 length is 14 residues. The TCR was taken from a human donor in good health. Material for sequencing was T cells isolated from PBMCs. The chain carries TRBV9 and TRBJ2-7; D is undetermined. In DNA form, the CDR3 reads TGTGCCAGCAGCGTTACAGCTTACTCCTACGAGCAGTACTTC. Encoded protein: CASSVTAYSYEQYF.